Sequencing of this T cell receptor (beta chain) was carried out in a study of control samples from healthy donors and cancer patients. Assay: immunoSEQ multiplex PCR; the TCRdb copy retains only in-frame clones and omits some. Of roughly 52,000 clones listed, 95% to 97% were seen once; the top ten hold roughly 1.8%. CDR1 is SGHAT, CDR2 FQNNGV, per germline. CDR3 size: 14 residues. V lost 4 bases and J 3 bases, leaving 10 bases between the germline ends. This rearrangement joins TRBV11-2 to TRBJ1-3; D might be TRBD1 (5 bases). The sequence was collected from a woman in her 30s in good health. Sequencing was carried out using blood. The CDR3 protein is CASSSRDGGNTIYF. The CDR3 DNA reads as TGTGCCAGCAGCTCCCGGGACGGTGGAAACACCATATATTTT.